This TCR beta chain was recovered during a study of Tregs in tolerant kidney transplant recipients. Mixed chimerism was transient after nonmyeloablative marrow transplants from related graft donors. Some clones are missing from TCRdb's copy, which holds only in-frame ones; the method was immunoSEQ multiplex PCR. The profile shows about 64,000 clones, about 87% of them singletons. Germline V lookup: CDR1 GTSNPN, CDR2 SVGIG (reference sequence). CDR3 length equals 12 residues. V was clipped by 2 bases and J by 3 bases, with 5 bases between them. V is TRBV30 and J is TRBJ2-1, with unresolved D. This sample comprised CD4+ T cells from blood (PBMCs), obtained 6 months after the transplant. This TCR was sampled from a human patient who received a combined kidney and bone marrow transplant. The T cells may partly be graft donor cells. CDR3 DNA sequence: TGTGCCTGGAGTCCAGTCTACAATGAGCAGTTCTTC. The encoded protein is CAWSPVYNEQFF.